The 26 T cell receptor beta chains given below trace back to one sample, sequenced in a study of T cell changes during pregnancy in multiple sclerosis. This table comes from immunoSEQ multiplex PCR, and its TCRdb copy is limited to in-frame clones, with some not included. This table holds roughly 80,000 clones, around 90% found once. Sequenced here: peripheral blood, sampled before pregnancy. The receptors originated from a female donor with multiple sclerosis, enrolled in a pregnancy study.

The V and J genes are TRBV29-1 and TRBJ2-7, with D tentatively TRBD2 (6 bases). The ends were cut back, 3 bases at V and 8 bases at J, with 8 bases in the middle. Germline V lookup: CDR1 SQVTM, CDR2 ANQGSEA. The CDR3 sequence is 10 residues long. In DNA form, the CDR3 reads TGCAGCGTTGAGGAGGGTCAGCAGTACTTC. Translated, it gives CSVEEGQQYF.

V usage is TRBV19 and J usage is TRBJ1-3; 7 bases are a match to TRBD1. The CDR3 has 16 amino acids. Trimming cost V 1 base and J 0 bases; bases outside gene matches: 3. Per germline, CDR1 LNHDA and CDR2 SQIVND (reference sequence). CDR3 bases: TGTGCCAGTAGTATAGCGGGGGACAGCTCTGGAAACACCATATATTTT. Translated, it gives CASSIAGDSSGNTIYF.

This chain links TRBV28 with TRBJ1-1; no clear D gene. This CDR3 has 15 residues. CDR1 and CDR2 from the germline V gene are MDHEN and SYDVKM. V lost 5 bases, J lost 2 bases, and 15 bases lay in between. CDR3 in amino acids: CASSPSQRTNTEAFF. CDR3 sequence (DNA): TGTGCCAGCAGTCCCTCCCAGCGGACTAACACTGAAGCTTTCTTT.

The V call is TRBV9, the J call TRBJ2-1, with TRBD2 identical over 7 bases. This CDR3 has 15 amino acids. The germline V gene encodes CDR1 SGDLS and CDR2 YYNGEE. V shed 4 bases, J shed 4 bases, and the junction held 8 bases outside the gene matches. The CDR3 spells CASSFSWGGYNEQFF. The CDR3 DNA is TGTGCCAGCAGCTTTTCCTGGGGGGGTTACAATGAGCAGTTCTTC. The complete variable domain, with remaining parts taken from reference TRBV9 and TRBJ2-1, reads DSGVTQTPKHLITATGQRVTLRCSPRSGDLSVYWYQQSLDQGLQFLIQYYNGEERAKGNILERFSAQQFPDLHSELNLSSLELGDSALYFCASSFSWGGYNEQFFGPGTRLTVL.

The V and J genes are TRBV5-1 and TRBJ2-3; TRBD2 is a possible D gene (5 bases). Trimming left V 4 bases short and J 3 bases short, with 12 bases between. CDR1 is SGHRS and CDR2 is YFSETQ in the germline V gene. CDR3 length: 14 amino acids. The CDR3 loop is CASSLLRGTDTQYF. In DNA form, the CDR3 reads TGCGCCAGCAGCCTGCTTCGGGGTACAGATACGCAGTATTTT.

This sequence joins TRBV5-6 and TRBJ1-2; D uncertain. Germline values: CDR1 SGHDT, CDR2 YYEEEE. CDR3 size: 16 residues. V was cut by 0 bases and J by 2 bases, with 14 bases left in between. The CDR3 DNA follows: TGTGCCAGCAGCTTGGGGAGCGCGTTACTAAACTATGGCTACACCTTC. Translated, it gives CASSLGSALLNYGYTF.

This chain uses TRBV28 with TRBJ1-2; maybe TRBD1 (5 bases). Germline assignment: CDR1 MDHEN and CDR2 SYDVKM. The CDR3 runs to 12 residues. Trimming removed 4 bases from V and 5 bases from J, with 8 bases in between. The CDR3 spells CASSWGTYGYTF. The CDR3 region has the DNA TGTGCCAGCAGTTGGGGGACTTATGGCTACACCTTC.

The V and J genes are TRBV14 and TRBJ2-3, with 7 bases identical to TRBD2. The V gene end was trimmed by 0 bases and the J gene end by 2 bases; junction bases not matched to a gene: 5. The CDR3 has 16 amino acids. CDR1 is SGHDN, CDR2 FVKESK, per germline. The CDR3: CASSQDGRPTTDTQYF. CDR3 sequence (DNA): TGTGCCAGCAGCCAAGACGGGAGGCCCACCACAGATACGCAGTATTTT. The full variable domain, rest sourced from reference TRBV14 and TRBJ2-3, is EAGVTQFPSHSVIEKGQTVTLRCDPISGHDNLYWYRRVMGKEIKFLLHFVKESKQDESGMPNNRFLAERTGGTYSTLKVQPAELEDSGVYFCASSQDGRPTTDTQYFGPGTRLTVL.

This chain uses TRBV28 with TRBJ2-5, with a possible D match to TRBD2 (6 bases). Germline CDR1 MDHEN, CDR2 SYDVKM. The CDR3 consists of 16 residues. The V end lost 6 bases, the J end lost 3 bases, and 20 bases lay between the germline ends. CDR3 nucleotide sequence: TGTGCCAGCAGACTTGGGACTGCCGGAGCGAAAGAGACCCAGTACTTC. This codes for CASRLGTAGAKETQYF. The full variable domain, with the rest looked up from reference TRBV28 and TRBJ2-5, is DVKVTQSSRYLVKRTGEKVFLECVQDMDHENMFWYRQDPGLGLRLIYFSYDVKMKEKGDIPEGYSVSREKKERFSLILESASTNQTSMYLCASRLGTAGAKETQYFGPGTRLLVL.

This sequence joins TRBV27 and TRBJ1-2; possibly TRBD1 for D (6 bases). There are 13 residues in the CDR3. From germline, CDR1 is MNHEY and CDR2 SMNVEV (reference sequence). V shed 10 bases and J shed 4 bases, with 16 bases lying between them. The CDR3 DNA is TGTGCCACCTCGACAGGACTAGGCTATGGCTACACCTTC. Its protein is CATSTGLGYGYTF.

The chain links TRBV2 to TRBJ1-5; D perhaps matches TRBD1 (6 bases). Germline CDR1 is SNHLY and CDR2 is FYNNEI. The CDR3 sequence is 15 residues long. V lost 6 bases and J lost 0, with 12 bases in between. CDR3 nucleotides: TGTGCCAGCAGCGAGGACAGCTATAGCAATCAGCCCCAGCATTTT. Its protein is CASSEDSYSNQPQHF.

This clone has just one count. The chain joins TRBV7-2 to TRBJ1-5, with 7 bases that match TRBD1. With 1 base clipped from V and 6 bases from J, the junction kept 9 bases outside the gene matches. CDR1 and CDR2 (germline): SGHTA, FQGNSA. This CDR3 is 16 amino acids long. The CDR3 nucleotides read TGTGCCAGCAGCTTAGAACCGGCCAGGGGGGTTCAGCCCCAGCATTTT. Translating it yields CASSLEPARGVQPQHF.

The V gene is TRBV19, the J gene TRBJ1-5; 7 bases map to TRBD1. Germline V gene data show CDR1 as LNHDA and CDR2 as SQIVND (reference sequence). J lost 0 bases, V lost 4 bases, and 6 bases had no gene match. The CDR3 is 16 residues long. The CDR3 DNA follows: TGTGCCAGTAGTAAGGGACAGAGTTATAGCAATCAGCCCCAGCATTTT. This gives the protein CASSKGQSYSNQPQHF.

The V and J genes are TRBV27 and TRBJ1-2, with D perhaps matching TRBD1 (5 bases). V was pared by 1 base and J by 0 bases, with 9 bases between. CDR1 MNHEY and CDR2 SMNVEV come from the germline V gene (reference sequence). The CDR3 sequence is 15 residues long. The CDR3 DNA sequence: TGTGCCAGCAGTTTATATATGACAGCTAACTATGGCTACACCTTC. The encoded protein is CASSLYMTANYGYTF.

Sample share makes this clone medium-sized. The chain links TRBV6-4 to TRBJ2-3; a possible D gene is TRBD2 (6 bases). Trimming removed 5 bases at V and 0 bases at J, with 6 bases between. CDR1 and CDR2 (germline): MRHNA, SNTAGT. This CDR3 has 13 amino acids. The DNA of the CDR3 is TGTGCCAGCAGTAGCGGGAGCACAGATACGCAGTATTTT. It codes for CASSSGSTDTQYF.

The table lists this clone with a count of one. The V and J genes are TRBV28 and TRBJ2-1; 13 nucleotides match TRBD2. Looked up from germline, CDR1 is MDHEN and CDR2 is SYDVKM. The J segment lost 1 base and the V segment lost 6 bases, leaving 6 bases of the junction unmatched. This CDR3 comprises 17 residues. The chain's CDR3 is CASRGLAGASSYNEQFF. As DNA, the CDR3 is TGTGCCAGCAGAGGACTAGCGGGAGCTAGTTCCTACAATGAGCAGTTCTTC.

This clone was seen just once. This rearrangement joins TRBV28 to TRBJ2-1; D perhaps matches TRBD1 (6 bases). The CDR3 consists of 14 residues. Trimming shortened V by 7 bases and J by 14 bases, and 24 bases separated the two germline ends. Per the germline V gene, CDR1 is MDHEN and CDR2 is SYDVKM. CDR3 residues: CASTSVGQTGPKFF. DNA of the CDR3: TGTGCCAGCACCTCCGTGGGCCAGACAGGACCCAAGTTCTTC.

This chain uses TRBV9 with TRBJ2-7; 8 nucleotides align to TRBD1. J lost 1 base, V lost 3 bases, and 3 bases had no gene match. This CDR3 is built from 14 residues. Germline V gene lookup returns CDR1 SGDLS and CDR2 YYNGEE. CDR3 sequence reads: CASSATGGSYEQYF. In DNA, the CDR3 is TGTGCCAGCAGCGCAACAGGGGGGTCCTACGAGCAGTACTTC.

The chain is built from TRBV7-9 and TRBJ1-2, with 10 bases lining up with TRBD1. CDR1 is SEHNR and CDR2 is FQNEAQ in the germline V gene (reference sequence). The trim removed 10 bases at V and 6 bases at J, leaving 11 bases unmatched. The CDR3 spans 14 residues. The CDR3 sequence is CATHPSTGGNGYTF. The CDR3 coding sequence is TGTGCCACTCACCCCTCGACAGGGGGCAATGGCTACACCTTC.

The chain uses TRBV19 and TRBJ1-4, with TRBD1 identical over 9 bases. V lost 10 bases and J lost 6; bases outside the gene matches: 9. Germline V CDR1 and CDR2: LNHDA, SQIVND (reference sequence). The CDR3 length is 14 residues. The CDR3 coding sequence is TGTGCCACCAAACCGGACAGGGGTTATGAAAAACTGTTTTTT. This encodes CATKPDRGYEKLFF. Using reference TRBV19 and TRBJ1-4 for the parts outside the CDR3, the full variable domain is DGGITQSPKYLFRKEGQNVTLSCEQNLNHDAMYWYRQDPGQGLRLIYYSQIVNDFQKGDIAEGYSVSREKKESFPLTVTSAQKNPTAFYLCATKPDRGYEKLFFGSGTQLSVL.

The rearrangement uses TRBV25-1 and TRBJ2-3; 7 positions agree with TRBD1. The J segment lost 1 base and the V segment lost 9 bases, leaving 10 bases of the junction unmatched. This CDR3 is built from 15 residues. Germline V gives CDR1 MGHDK, CDR2 SYGVNS. CDR3 residues: CASIQTGLGTDTQYF. DNA of the CDR3: TGTGCCAGTATCCAGACAGGGCTCGGCACAGATACGCAGTATTTT.

The J gene is TRBJ2-7, the V gene TRBV6-1; 7 bases fit TRBD1. Germline CDR1 MNHNS, CDR2 SASEGT. This CDR3 region has 14 residues. J gave up 0 bases and V 6 bases, and 5 bases lay outside the gene matches. The CDR3 coding sequence is TGTGCCAGCAGCGTCACAGGGGTCTCCTACGAGCAGTACTTC. It is translated as CASSVTGVSYEQYF.

The chain links TRBV7-9 to TRBJ1-2; TRBD1 aligns across 10 bases. The V gene's germline CDR1 is SEHNR and CDR2 FQNEAQ (reference sequence). The ends lost 7 bases at V and 3 bases at J; junction bases unmatched: 8. The CDR3 sequence is 15 residues long. The CDR3 loop is CASNPAGTGDYGYTF. The DNA of the CDR3 is TGTGCCAGCAACCCTGCCGGGACAGGGGACTATGGCTACACCTTC.

In DNA, the CDR3 is TGTGCCAGCAGCGCGAGCGGGAGGGATTACAATGAGCAGTTCTTC. Protein product: CASSASGRDYNEQFF. This rearrangement joins TRBV9 to TRBJ2-1, with 10 bases that match TRBD2. The CDR3 sequence is 15 residues long. V lost 3 bases and J lost 4; bases outside the gene matches: 4. Germline-derived CDR1 and CDR2 are SGDLS and YYNGEE. Combining the CDR3 with reference TRBV9 and TRBJ2-1 gives the whole variable domain DSGVTQTPKHLITATGQRVTLRCSPRSGDLSVYWYQQSLDQGLQFLIQYYNGEERAKGNILERFSAQQFPDLHSELNLSSLELGDSALYFCASSASGRDYNEQFFGPGTRLTVL.

The chain recombines TRBV9 with TRBJ2-7; 8 nucleotides line up with TRBD2. Germline V gene data show CDR1 as SGDLS and CDR2 as YYNGEE. The CDR3 has 16 amino acids. V lost 4 bases, J lost 5 bases, and 14 bases stayed unmatched. The CDR3: CASSSGGAGVFHEQYF. The CDR3 DNA follows: TGTGCCAGCAGCTCCGGGGGGGCGGGAGTCTTCCACGAGCAGTACTTC. The full variable domain, completed using reference TRBV9 and TRBJ2-7, is DSGVTQTPKHLITATGQRVTLRCSPRSGDLSVYWYQQSLDQGLQFLIQYYNGEERAKGNILERFSAQQFPDLHSELNLSSLELGDSALYFCASSSGGAGVFHEQYFGPGTRLTVT.

The rearrangement uses TRBV2 and TRBJ1-5; the D gene is possibly TRBD1 (5 bases). The CDR3 runs 13 residues. Germline-derived CDR1 and CDR2 are SNHLY and FYNNEI. Trimming took off 7 bases at V and 5 bases at J, with 12 bases between the two ends. CDR3 amino acids: CASTRQIHQPQHF. Written as DNA, the CDR3 is TGTGCCAGCACCAGACAGATACATCAGCCCCAGCATTTT.